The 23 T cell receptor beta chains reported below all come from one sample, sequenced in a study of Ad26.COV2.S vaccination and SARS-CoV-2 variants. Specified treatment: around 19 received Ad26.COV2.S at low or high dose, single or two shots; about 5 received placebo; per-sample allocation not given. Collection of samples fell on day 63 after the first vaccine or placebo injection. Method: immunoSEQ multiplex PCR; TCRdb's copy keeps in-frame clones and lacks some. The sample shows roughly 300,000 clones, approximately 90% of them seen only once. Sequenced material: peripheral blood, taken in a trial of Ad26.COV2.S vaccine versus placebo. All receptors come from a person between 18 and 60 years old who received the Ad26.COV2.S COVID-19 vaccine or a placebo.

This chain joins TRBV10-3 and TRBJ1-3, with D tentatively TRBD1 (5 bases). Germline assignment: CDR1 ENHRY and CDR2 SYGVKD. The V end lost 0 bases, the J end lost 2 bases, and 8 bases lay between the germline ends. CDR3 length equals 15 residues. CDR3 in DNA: TGTGCCATCAGTGAGTCTGGGGGACCTGGAAACACCATATATTTT. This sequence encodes CAISESGGPGNTIYF.

The CDR3 DNA sequence: TGCGCCAGCAGCTTGGCGGGCGGGGGCGAACCCGGGGAGCTGTTTTTT. This gives the protein CASSLAGGGEPGELFF. This chain connects TRBV5-1 to TRBJ2-2, with a tentative D call TRBD2 (7 bases). V was trimmed by 0 bases and J by 6 bases, leaving 15 bases between them. Per the germline V gene, CDR1 is SGHRS and CDR2 is YFSETQ. CDR3 length: 16 residues.

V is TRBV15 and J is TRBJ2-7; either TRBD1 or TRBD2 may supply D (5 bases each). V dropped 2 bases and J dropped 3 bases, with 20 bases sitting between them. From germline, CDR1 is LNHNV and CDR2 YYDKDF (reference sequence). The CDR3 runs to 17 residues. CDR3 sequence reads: CATSRRTGQGPVYEQYF. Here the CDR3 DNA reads TGTGCCACCAGCAGACGCACGGGGCAGGGTCCCGTCTACGAGCAGTACTTC.

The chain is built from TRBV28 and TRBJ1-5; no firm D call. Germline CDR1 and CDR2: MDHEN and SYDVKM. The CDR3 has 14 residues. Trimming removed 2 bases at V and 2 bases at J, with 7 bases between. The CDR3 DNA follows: TGTGCCAGCAGTTTACCACAGCGCAATCAGCCCCAGCATTTT. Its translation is CASSLPQRNQPQHF. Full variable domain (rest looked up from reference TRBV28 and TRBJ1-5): DVKVTQSSRYLVKRTGEKVFLECVQDMDHENMFWYRQDPGLGLRLIYFSYDVKMKEKGDIPEGYSVSREKKERFSLILESASTNQTSMYLCASSLPQRNQPQHFGDGTRLSIL.

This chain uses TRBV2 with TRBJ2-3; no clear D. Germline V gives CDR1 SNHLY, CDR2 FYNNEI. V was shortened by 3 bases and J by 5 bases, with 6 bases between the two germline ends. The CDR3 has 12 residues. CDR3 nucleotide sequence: TGTGCCAGCAGTGAGATTCTAGATACGCAGTATTTT. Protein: CASSEILDTQYF.

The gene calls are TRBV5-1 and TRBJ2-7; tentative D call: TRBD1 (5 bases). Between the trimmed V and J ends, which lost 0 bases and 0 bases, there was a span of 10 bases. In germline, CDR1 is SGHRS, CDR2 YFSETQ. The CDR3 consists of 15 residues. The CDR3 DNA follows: TGCGCCAGCAGCTTGGCGCAGGGTGCCTCCTACGAGCAGTACTTC. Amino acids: CASSLAQGASYEQYF.

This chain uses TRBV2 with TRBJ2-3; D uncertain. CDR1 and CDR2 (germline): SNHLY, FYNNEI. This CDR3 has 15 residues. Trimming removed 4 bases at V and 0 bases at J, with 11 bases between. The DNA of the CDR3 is TGTGCCAGCAGTGTTGAGCCGATGAGCACAGATACGCAGTATTTT. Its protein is CASSVEPMSTDTQYF.

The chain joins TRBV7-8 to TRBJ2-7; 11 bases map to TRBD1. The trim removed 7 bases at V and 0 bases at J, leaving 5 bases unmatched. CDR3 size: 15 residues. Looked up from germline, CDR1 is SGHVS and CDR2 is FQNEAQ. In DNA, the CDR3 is TGTGCCAGCACCCCGGGACAGGGGGGCTCCTACGAGCAGTACTTC. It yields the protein CASTPGQGGSYEQYF. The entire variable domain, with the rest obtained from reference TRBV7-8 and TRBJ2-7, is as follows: GAGVSQSPRYKVAKRGQDVALRCDPISGHVSLFWYQQALGQGPEFLTYFQNEAQLDKSGLPSDRFFAERPEGSVSTLKIQRTQQEDSAVYLCASTPGQGGSYEQYFGPGTRLTVT.

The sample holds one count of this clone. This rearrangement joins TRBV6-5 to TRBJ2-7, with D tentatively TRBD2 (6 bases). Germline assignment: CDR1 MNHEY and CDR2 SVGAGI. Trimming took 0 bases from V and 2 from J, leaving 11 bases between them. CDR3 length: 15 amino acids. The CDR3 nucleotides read TGTGCCAGCAGTTACTCGACGGCGGGGACCTACGAGCAGTACTTC. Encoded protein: CASSYSTAGTYEQYF.

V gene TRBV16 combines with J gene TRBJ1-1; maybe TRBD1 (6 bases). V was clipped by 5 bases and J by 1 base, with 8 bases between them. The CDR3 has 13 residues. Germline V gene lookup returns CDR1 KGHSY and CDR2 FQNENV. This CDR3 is CASSGQPNTEAFF. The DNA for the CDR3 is TGTGCCAGCAGCGGACAGCCGAACACTGAAGCTTTCTTT.

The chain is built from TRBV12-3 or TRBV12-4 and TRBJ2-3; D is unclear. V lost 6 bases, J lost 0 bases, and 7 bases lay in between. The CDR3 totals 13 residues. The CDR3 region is CASRETSTDTQYF. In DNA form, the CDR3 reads TGTGCCAGCAGAGAAACTAGCACAGATACGCAGTATTTT.

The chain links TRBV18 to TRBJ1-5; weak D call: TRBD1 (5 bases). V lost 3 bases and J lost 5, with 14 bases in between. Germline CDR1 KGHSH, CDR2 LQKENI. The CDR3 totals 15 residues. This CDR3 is CASSPHQGYDQPQHF. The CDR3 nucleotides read TGTGCCAGCTCACCTCATCAGGGTTACGATCAGCCCCAGCATTTT.

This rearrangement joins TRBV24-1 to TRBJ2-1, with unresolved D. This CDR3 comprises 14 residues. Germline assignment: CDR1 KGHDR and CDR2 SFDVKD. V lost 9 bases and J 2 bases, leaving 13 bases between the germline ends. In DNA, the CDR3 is TGTGCCACCGGCTCCCCCTCTACCTACAATGAGCAGTTCTTC. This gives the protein CATGSPSTYNEQFF.

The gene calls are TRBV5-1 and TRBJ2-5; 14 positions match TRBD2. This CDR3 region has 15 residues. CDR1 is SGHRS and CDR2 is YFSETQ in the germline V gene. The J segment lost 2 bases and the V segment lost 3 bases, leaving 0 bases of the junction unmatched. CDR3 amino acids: CASSWTSGGQETQYF. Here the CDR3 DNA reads TGCGCCAGCAGCTGGACTAGCGGGGGGCAAGAGACCCAGTACTTC.

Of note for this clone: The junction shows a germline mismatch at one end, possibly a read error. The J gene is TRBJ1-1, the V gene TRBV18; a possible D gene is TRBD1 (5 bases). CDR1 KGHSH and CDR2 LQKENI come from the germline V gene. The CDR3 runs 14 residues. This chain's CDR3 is CASSPLYRNSEAFF. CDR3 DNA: TGTGCCAGCTCACCACTGTACAGGAACTCTGAAGCTTTCTTT.

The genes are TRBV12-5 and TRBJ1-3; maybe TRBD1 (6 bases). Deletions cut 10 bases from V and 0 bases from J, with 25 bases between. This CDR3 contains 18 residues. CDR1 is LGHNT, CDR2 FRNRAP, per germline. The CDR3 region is CANRAEQGRTTSGNTIYF. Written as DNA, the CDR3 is TGTGCTAACCGGGCTGAACAGGGACGTACAACCTCTGGAAACACCATATATTTT.

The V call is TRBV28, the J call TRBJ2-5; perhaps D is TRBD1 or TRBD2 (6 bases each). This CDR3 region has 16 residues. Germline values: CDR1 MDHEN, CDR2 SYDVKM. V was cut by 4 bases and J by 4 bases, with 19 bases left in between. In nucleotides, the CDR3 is TGTGCCAGCAGTTCTCCCTGGGGGGCGGGTGGAGAGACCCAGTACTTC. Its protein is CASSSPWGAGGETQYF.

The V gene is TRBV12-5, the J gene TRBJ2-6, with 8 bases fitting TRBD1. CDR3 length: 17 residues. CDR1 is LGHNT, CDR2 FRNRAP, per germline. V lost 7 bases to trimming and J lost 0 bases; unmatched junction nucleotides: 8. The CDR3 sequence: CASAQGQGYSGANVLTF. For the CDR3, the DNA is TGTGCTAGTGCCCAAGGACAGGGATACTCTGGGGCCAACGTCCTGACTTTC.

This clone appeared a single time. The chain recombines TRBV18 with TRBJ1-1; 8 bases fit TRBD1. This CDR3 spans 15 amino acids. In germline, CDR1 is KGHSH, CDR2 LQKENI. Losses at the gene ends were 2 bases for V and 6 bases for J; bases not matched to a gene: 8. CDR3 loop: CASSPNSGGTAEAFF. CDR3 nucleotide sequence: TGTGCCAGCTCACCAAATTCAGGGGGCACGGCTGAAGCTTTCTTT.

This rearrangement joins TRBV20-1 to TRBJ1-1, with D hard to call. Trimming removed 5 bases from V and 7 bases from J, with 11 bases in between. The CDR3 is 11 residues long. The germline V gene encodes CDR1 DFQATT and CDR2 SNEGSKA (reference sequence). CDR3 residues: CSALPWSEAFF. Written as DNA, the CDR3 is TGCAGTGCTCTCCCCTGGAGTGAAGCTTTCTTT.

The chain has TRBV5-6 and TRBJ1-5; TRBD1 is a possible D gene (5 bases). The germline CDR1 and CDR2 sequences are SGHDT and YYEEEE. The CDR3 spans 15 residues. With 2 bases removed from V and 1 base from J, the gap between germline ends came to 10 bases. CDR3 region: CASSLRGRSNQPQHF. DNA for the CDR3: TGTGCCAGCAGCTTAAGGGGCAGGAGCAATCAGCCCCAGCATTTT.

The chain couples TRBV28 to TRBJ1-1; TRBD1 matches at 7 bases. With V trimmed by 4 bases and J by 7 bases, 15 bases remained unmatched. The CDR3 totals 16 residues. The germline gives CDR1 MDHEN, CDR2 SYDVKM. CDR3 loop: CASSSYRDSGRGEAFF. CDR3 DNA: TGTGCCAGCAGTTCATACCGGGACAGCGGCCGGGGTGAAGCTTTCTTT.

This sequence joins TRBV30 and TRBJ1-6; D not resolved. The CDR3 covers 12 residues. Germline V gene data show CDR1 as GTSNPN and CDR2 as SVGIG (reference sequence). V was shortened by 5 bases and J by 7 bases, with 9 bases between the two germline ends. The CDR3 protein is CAWGLVNSPLHF. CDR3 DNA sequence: TGTGCCTGGGGGCTCGTAAATTCACCCCTCCACTTT.